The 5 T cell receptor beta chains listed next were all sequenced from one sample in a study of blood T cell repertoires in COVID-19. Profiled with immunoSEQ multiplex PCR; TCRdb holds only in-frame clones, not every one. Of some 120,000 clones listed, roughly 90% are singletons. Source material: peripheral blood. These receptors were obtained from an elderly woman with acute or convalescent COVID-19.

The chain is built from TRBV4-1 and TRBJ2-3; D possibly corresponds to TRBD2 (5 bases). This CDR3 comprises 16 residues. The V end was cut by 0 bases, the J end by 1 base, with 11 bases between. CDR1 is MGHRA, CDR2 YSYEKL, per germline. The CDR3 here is CASSQEALRGTDTQYF. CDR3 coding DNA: TGCGCCAGCAGCCAAGAGGCTTTGAGGGGCACAGATACGCAGTATTTT.

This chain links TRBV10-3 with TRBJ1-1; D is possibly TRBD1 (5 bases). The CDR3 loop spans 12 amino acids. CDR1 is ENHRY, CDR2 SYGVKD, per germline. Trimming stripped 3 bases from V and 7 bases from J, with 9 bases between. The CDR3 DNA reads TGTGCCATCAGTGACGCAGGGATTGAAGCTTTCTTT. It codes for CAISDAGIEAFF.

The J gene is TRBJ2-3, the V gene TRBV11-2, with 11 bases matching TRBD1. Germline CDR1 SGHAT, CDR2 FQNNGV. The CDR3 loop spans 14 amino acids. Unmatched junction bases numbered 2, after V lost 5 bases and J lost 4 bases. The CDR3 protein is CASSPGQGADTQYF. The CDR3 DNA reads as TGTGCCAGCAGCCCGGGACAGGGGGCAGATACGCAGTATTTT.

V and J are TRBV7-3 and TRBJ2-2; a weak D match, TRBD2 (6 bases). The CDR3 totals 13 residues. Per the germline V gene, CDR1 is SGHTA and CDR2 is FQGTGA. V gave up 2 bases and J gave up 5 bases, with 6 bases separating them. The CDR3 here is CASSLGGTGELFF. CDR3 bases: TGTGCCAGCAGCTTAGGAGGGACCGGGGAGCTGTTTTTT.

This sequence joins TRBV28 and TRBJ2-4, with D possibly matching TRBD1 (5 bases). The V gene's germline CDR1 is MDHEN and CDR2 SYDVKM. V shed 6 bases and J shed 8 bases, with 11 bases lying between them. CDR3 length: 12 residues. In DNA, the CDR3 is TGTGCCAGCAGCAAAATCAGGGACATTCAGTACTTC. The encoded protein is CASSKIRDIQYF. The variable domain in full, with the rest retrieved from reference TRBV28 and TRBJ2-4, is DVKVTQSSRYLVKRTGEKVFLECVQDMDHENMFWYRQDPGLGLRLIYFSYDVKMKEKGDIPEGYSVSREKKERFSLILESASTNQTSMYLCASSKIRDIQYFGAGTRLSVL.